The clone carrying this T cell receptor (beta chain) occurred many times. Its antigen is as yet unknown. A 10-nucleotide random UMI tagged transcripts in template-switch 5'RACE cDNA synthesis. TCRdb called the 5' RACE reads again in MiXCR, with one record for every CDR3 protein. The data hold approximately 20,000 distinct CDR3 sequences, with 15% to 20% observed a single time. V lost 4 bases to trimming and J lost 8 bases, with 13 bases between them. The CDR3 has 13 amino acids. Germline V gene data show CDR1 as SGDLS and CDR2 as YYNGEE. Use was made of approximately 980,000 CD4+ or CD8+ T cells in sorted libraries. This entry comes from a study of neurological immune-mediated disorders. Findings of the study overall: None of the CDR3 amino acid sequences of expanded clones recurred across subjects, suggesting private repertoires in all groups. Neither clinical nor MRI features were associated with the multiple sclerosis repertoire cluster.

The clonotype originates from a woman aged 18-35 years with multiple sclerosis. Sequenced input: CD8+ T cells from blood. The rearrangement links TRBV9 to TRBJ2-1; D is perhaps TRBD2 (6 bases). The DNA for the CDR3 is TGTGCCAGCAGCCCGGGGACTGCCGATGAGCAGTTCTTC. As protein: CASSPGTADEQFF.